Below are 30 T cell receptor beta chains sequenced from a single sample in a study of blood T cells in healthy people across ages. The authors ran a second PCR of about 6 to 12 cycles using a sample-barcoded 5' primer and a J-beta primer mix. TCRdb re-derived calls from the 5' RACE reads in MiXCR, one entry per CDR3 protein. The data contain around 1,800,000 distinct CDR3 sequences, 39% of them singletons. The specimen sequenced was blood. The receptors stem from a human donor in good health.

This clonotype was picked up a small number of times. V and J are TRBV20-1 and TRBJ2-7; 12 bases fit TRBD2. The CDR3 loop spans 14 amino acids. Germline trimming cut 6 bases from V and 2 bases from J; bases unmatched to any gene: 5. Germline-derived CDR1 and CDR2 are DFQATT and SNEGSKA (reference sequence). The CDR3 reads CSAILAGGTYEQYF. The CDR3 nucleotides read TGCAGTGCCATACTAGCGGGGGGAACCTACGAGCAGTACTTC.

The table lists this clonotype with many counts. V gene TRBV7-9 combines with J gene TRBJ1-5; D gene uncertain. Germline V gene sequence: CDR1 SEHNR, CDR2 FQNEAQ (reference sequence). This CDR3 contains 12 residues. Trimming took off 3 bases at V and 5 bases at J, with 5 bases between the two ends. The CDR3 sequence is CASSFSDQPQHF. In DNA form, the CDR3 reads TGTGCCAGCAGCTTCTCGGATCAGCCCCAGCATTTT.

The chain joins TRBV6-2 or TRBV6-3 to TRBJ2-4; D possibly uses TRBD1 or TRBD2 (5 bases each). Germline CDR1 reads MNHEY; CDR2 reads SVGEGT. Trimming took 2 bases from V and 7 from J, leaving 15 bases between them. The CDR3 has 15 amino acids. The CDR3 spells CASSYPGQDGNIQYF. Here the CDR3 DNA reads TGTGCCAGCAGTTACCCGGGGCAGGATGGTAACATTCAGTACTTC.

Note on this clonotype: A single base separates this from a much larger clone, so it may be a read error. The CDR3 DNA is TGTGCCAGCAGCTTAGGTGACGGGCGGCGGCCCCAAGAGACCCAGTACTTC. Protein: CASSLGDGRRPQETQYF. The gene calls are TRBV7-2 and TRBJ2-5; D uncertain. Between the trimmed V and J ends, which lost 1 base and 1 base, there was a span of 16 bases. This CDR3 has 17 amino acids. Germline V gene lookup returns CDR1 SGHTA and CDR2 FQGNSA.

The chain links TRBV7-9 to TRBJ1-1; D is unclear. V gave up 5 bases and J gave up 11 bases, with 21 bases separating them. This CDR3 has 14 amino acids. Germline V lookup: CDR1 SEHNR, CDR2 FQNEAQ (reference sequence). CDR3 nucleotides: TGTGCCAGCAGCCGAACCGGAACAGCCGGCAAGGCTTTCTTT. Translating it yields CASSRTGTAGKAFF.

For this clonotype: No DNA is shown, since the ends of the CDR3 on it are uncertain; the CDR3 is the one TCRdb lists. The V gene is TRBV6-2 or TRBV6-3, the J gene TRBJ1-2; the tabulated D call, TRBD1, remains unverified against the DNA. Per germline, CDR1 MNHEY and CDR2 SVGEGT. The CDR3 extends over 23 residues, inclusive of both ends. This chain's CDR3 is CACGGFSYNEQFFGPGTGEGYTF.

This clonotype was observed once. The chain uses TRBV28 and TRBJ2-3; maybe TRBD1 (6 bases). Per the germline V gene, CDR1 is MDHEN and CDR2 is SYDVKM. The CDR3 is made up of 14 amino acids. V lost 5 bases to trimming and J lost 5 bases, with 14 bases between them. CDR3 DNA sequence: TGTGCCAGCAGTACTACGCACAGGGAAGATACGCAGTATTTT. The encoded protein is CASSTTHREDTQYF.

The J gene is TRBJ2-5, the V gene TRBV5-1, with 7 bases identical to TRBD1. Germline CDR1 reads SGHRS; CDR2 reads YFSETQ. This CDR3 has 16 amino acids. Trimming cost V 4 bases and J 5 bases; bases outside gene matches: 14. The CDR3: CASSMAGTAYSETQYF. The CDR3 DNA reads TGCGCCAGCAGCATGGCCGGGACAGCCTATTCGGAGACCCAGTACTTC.

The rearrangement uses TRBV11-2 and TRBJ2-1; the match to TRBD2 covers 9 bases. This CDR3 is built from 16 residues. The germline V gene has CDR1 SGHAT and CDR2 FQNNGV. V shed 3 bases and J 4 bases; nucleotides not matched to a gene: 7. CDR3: CASSFRSGGRYNEQFF. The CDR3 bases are TGTGCCAGCAGCTTCAGAAGCGGGGGGCGGTACAATGAGCAGTTCTTC.

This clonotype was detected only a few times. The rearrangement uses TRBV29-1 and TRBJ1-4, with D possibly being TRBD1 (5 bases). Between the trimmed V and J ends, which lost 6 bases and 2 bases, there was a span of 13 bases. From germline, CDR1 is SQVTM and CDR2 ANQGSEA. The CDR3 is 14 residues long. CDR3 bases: TGCAGCGTACGCCTCGGGGGGACTAATGAAAAACTGTTTTTT. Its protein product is CSVRLGGTNEKLFF.

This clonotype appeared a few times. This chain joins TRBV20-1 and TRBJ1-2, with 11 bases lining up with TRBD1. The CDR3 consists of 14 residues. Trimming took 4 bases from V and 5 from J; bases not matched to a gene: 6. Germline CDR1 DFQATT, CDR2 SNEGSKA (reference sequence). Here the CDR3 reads CSAIPGQGVYGYTF. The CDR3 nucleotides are TGCAGTGCTATCCCGGGACAGGGGGTATATGGCTACACCTTC.

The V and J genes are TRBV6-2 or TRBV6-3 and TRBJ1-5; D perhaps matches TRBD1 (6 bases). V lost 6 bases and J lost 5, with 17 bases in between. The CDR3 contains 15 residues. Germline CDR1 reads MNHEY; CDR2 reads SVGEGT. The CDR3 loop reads CASSRPGGDDQPQHF. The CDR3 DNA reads TGTGCCAGCAGCCGACCGGGGGGCGATGATCAGCCCCAGCATTTT.

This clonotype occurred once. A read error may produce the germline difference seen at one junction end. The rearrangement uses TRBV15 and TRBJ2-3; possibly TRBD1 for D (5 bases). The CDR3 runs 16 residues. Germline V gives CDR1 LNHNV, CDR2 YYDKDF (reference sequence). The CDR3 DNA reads TGTGCCGCCAGCAGGATAACCGGACATGGTACAGATACGCAGTATTTT. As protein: CAASRITGHGTDTQYF.

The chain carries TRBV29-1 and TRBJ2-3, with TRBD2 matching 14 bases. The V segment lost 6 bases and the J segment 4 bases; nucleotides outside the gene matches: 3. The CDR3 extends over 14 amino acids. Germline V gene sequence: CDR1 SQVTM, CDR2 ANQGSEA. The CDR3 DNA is TGCAGCGTCGTGACTAGCGGGGGGGCAGATACGCAGTATTTT. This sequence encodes CSVVTSGGADTQYF.

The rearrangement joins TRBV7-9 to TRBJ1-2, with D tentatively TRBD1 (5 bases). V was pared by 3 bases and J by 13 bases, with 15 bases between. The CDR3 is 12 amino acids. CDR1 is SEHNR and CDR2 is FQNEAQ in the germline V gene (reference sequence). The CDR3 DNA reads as TGTGCCAGCAGCTTGAGGGGAGAATCTGGCACCTTC. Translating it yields CASSLRGESGTF.

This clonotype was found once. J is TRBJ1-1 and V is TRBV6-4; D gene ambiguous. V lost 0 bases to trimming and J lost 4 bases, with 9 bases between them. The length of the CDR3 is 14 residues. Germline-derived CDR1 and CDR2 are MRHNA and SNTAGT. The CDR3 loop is CASSDSPASTEAFF. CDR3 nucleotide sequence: TGTGCCAGCAGTGACTCTCCAGCTTCCACTGAAGCTTTCTTT.

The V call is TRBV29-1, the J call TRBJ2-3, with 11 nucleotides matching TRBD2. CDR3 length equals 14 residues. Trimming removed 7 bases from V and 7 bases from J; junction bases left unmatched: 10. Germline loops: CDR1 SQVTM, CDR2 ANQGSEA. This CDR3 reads CSAETSGDLYTQYF. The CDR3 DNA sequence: TGCAGCGCTGAGACTAGCGGGGACCTTTATACGCAGTATTTT.

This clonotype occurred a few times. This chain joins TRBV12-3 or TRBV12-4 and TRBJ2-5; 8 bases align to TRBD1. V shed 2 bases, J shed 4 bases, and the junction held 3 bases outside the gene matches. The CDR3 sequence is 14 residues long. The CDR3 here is CASSLSQGAETQYF. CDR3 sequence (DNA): TGTGCCAGCAGTTTATCCCAGGGGGCAGAGACCCAGTACTTC.

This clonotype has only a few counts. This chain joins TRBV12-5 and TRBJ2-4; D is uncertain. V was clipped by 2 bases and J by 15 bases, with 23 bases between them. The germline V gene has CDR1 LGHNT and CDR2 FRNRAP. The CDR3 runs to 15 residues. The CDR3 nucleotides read TGTGCTAGTGGTTTGCCACTCTCCATAGACAAGGCTCCGTACTTC. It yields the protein CASGLPLSIDKAPYF.

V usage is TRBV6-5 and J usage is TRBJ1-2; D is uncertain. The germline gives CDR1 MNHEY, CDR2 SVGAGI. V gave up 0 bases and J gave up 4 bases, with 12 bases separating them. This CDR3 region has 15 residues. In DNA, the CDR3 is TGTGCCAGCAGTTACTCTGCATTGTCAGTCTATGGCTACACCTTC. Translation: CASSYSALSVYGYTF.

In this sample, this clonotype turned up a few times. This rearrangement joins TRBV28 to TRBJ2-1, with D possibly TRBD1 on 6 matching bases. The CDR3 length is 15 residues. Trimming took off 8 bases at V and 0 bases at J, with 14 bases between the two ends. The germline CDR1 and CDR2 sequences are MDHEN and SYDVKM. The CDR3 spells CASPWQGSSYNEQFF. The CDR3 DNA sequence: TGTGCCAGCCCGTGGCAGGGGAGCTCCTACAATGAGCAGTTCTTC.

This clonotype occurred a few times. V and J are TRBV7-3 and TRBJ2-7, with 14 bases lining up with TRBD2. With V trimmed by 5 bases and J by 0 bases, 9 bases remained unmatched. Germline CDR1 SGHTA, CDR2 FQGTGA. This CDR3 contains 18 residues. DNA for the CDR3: TGTGCCAGCAGCCGGACTAGCGGGGGGCCCCGAATCTCCTACGAGCAGTACTTC. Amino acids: CASSRTSGGPRISYEQYF.

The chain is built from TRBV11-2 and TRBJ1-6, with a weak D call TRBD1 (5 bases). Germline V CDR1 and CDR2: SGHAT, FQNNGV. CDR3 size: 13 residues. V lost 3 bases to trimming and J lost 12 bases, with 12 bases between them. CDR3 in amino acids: CASSLGTGGPLHF. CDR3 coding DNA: TGTGCCAGCAGCTTGGGAACGGGGGGACCCCTCCACTTT.

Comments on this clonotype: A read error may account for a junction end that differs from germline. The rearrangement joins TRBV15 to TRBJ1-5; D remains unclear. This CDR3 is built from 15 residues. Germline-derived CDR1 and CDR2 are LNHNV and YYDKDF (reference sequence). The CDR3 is CTTSTPEEFDQPQHF. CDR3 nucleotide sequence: TGTACCACCAGCACCCCTGAGGAATTCGATCAGCCCCAGCATTTT.

The CDR3 DNA reads TGTGCCAGCAGCTCAAGGACAGGGGGCGCGGACGGCTACACCTTC. Amino acids: CASSSRTGGADGYTF. The chain has TRBV7-2 and TRBJ1-2; 11 bases fit TRBD1. CDR1 and CDR2 (germline): SGHTA, FQGNSA. V lost 4 bases and J lost 8; bases outside the gene matches: 9. The CDR3 has 15 amino acids.

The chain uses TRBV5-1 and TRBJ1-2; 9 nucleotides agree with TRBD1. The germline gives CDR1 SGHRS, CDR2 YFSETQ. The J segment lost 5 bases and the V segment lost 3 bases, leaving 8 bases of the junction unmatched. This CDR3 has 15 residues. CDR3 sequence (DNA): TGCGCCAGCAGCTACGACAGGGGGGACCCATATGGCTACACCTTC. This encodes CASSYDRGDPYGYTF.

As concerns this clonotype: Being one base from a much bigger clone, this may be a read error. Here the CDR3 reads CASTSDTDILYF. CDR3 bases: TGCGCCAGCACCTCCGATACGGACATTCTGTACTTC. This chain links TRBV5-1 with TRBJ2-4, with D perhaps matching TRBD1 (5 bases). The CDR3 totals 12 residues. Germline CDR1 reads SGHRS; CDR2 reads YFSETQ.

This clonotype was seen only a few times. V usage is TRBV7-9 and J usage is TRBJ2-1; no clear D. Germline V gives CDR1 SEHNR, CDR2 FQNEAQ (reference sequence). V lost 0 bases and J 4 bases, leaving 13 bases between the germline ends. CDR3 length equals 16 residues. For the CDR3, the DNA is TGTGCCAGCAGCTTAGCCCTTCGATCCTTTTACAATGAGCAGTTCTTC. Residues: CASSLALRSFYNEQFF.

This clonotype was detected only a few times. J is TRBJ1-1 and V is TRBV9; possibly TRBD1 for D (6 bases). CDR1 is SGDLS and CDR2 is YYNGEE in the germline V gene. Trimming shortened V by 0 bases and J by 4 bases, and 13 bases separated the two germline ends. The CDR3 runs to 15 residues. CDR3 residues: CASSVVGGGATEAFF. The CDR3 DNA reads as TGTGCCAGCAGCGTAGTAGGAGGGGGGGCCACTGAAGCTTTCTTT.

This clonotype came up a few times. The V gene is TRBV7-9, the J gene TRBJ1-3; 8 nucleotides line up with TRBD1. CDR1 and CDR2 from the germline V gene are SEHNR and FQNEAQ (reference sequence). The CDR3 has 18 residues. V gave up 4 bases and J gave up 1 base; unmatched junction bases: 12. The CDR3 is CASSSLRDRILSGNTIYF. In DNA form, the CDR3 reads TGTGCCAGCAGCTCCCTCCGGGACAGGATCCTATCTGGAAACACCATATATTTT. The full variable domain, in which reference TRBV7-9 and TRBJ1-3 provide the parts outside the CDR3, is DTGVSQNPRHKITKRGQNVTFRCDPISEHNRLYWYRQTLGQGPEFLTYFQNEAQLEKSRLLSDRFSAERPKGSFSTLEIQRTEQGDSAMYLCASSSLRDRILSGNTIYFGEGSWLTVV.